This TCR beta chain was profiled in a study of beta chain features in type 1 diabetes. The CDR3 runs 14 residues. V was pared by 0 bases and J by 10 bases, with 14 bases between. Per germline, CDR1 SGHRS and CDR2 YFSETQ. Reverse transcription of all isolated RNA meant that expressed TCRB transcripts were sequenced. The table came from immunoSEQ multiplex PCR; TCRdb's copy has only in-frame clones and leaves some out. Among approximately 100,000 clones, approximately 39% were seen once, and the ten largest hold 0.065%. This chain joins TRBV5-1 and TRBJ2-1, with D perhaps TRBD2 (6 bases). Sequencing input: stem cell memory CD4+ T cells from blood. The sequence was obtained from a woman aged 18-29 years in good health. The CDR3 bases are TGCGCCAGCAGCTTGGGACCGGCCGGGGGAGAGCAGTTCTTC. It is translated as CASSLGPAGGEQFF.